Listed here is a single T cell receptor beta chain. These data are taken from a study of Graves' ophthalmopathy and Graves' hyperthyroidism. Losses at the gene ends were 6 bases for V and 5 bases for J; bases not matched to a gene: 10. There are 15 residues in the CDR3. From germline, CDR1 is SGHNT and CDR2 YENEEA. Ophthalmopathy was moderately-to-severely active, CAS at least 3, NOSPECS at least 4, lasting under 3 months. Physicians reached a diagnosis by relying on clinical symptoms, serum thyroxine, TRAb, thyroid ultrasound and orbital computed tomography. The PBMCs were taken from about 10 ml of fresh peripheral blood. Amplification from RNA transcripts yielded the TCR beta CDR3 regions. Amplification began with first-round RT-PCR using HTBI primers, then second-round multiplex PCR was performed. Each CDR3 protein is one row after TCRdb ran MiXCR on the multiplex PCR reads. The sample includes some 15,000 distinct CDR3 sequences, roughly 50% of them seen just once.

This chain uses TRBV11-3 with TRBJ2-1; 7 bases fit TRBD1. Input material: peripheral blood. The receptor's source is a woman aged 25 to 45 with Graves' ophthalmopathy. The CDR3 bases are TGTGCCAGCAGGGATGTGAGGGGGCAAAACAATGAGCAGTTCTTC. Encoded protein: CASRDVRGQNNEQFF.